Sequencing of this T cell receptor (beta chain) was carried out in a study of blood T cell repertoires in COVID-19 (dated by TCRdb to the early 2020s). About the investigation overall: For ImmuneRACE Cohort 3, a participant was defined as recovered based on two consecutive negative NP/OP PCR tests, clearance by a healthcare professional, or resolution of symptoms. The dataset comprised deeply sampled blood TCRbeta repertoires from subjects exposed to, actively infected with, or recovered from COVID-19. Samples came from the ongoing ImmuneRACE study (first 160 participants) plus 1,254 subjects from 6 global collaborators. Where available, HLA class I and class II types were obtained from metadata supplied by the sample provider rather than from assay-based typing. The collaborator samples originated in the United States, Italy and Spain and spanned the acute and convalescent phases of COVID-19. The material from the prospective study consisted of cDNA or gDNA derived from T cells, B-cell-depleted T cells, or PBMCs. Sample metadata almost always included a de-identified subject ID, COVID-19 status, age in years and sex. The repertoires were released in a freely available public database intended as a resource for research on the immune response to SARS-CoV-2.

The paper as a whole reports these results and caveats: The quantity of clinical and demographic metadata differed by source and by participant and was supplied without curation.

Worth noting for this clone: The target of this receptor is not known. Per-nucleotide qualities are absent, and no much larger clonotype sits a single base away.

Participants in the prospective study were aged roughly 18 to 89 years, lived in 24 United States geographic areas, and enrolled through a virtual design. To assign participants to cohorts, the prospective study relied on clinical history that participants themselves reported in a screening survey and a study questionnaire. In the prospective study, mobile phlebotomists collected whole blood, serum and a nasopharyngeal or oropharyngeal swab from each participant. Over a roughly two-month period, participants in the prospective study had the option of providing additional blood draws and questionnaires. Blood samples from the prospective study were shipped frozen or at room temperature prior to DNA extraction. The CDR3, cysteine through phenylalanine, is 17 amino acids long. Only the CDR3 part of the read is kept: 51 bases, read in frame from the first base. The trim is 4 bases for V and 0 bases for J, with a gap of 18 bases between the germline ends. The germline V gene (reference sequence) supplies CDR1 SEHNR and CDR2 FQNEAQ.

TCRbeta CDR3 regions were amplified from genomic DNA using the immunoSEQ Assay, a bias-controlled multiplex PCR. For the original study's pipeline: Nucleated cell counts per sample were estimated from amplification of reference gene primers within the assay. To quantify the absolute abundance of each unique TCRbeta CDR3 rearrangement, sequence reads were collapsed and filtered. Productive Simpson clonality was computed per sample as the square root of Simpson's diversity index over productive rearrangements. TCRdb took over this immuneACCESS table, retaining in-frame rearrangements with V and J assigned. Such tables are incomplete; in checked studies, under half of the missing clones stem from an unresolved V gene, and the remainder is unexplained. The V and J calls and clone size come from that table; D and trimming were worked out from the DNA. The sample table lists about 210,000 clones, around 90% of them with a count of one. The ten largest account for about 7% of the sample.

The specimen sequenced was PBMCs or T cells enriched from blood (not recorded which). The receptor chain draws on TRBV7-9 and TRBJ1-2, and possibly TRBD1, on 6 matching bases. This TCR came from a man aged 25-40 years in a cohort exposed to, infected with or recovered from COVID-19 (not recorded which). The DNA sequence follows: TGTGCCAGCAGCTCGGGGGGCCAGTGGGCTGCTAACTATGGCTACACCTTC. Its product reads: CASSSGGQWAANYGYTF.